These T cell receptor beta chains were read from a single sample in a study of CD8 T cells in ankylosing spondylitis. TCRdb used MiXCR to reprocess the 5' RACE reads, holding one entry per CDR3 protein. The sample contains 26,000 or so distinct CDR3 sequences, 7.9% of which appear only once. Specimen: blood. The receptors shown here come from a male donor with ankylosing spondylitis or in good health (not recorded which). The CDR3 runs from the conserved cysteine through the conserved F or W. The order of the fields is D gene, clone size, J gene, V gene, CDR3 DNA, CDR3 protein. A D gene is named only where the DNA matches it firmly. Rows give clone size only sometimes, using once, few, many, or a class for an expanded clone.

. | . | TRBJ2-5 | TRBV4-2 | TGTGCCAGCAGCCAAGATGGGGAGTGGGAGACCCAGTACTTC | CASSQDGEWETQYF
. | . | TRBJ2-3 | TRBV21-1 | TGTGCCAGCAGCAACCCTAGCGGGGGAAAGGATACGCAGTATTTT | CASSNPSGGKDTQYF
TRBD1 | . | TRBJ2-1 | TRBV5-1 | TGCGCCAGCTTTCTCACGGACAGGGGGTCGGATGAGCAGTTCTTC | CASFLTDRGSDEQFF
. | many | TRBJ2-3 | TRBV28 | TGTGCCAGCAGTTCGCCGGGACAACCCACAGATACGCAGTATTTT | CASSSPGQPTDTQYF
. | many | TRBJ1-1 | TRBV20-1 | TGCAGTGCTGGCGGGGCCCGGGAGGAAGCTTTCTTT | CSAGGAREEAFF
. | . | TRBJ1-1 | TRBV29-1 | TGCAGCGTTCAACCTTCGACAGGCACTGAAGCTTTCTTT | CSVQPSTGTEAFF
. | . | TRBJ2-1 | TRBV20-1 | TGCAGTGCTAGGGGCAGGGTGCGCGAGCAGTTCTTC | CSARGRVREQFF
. | . | TRBJ1-3 | TRBV12-3/TRBV12-4 | TGTGCCAGCACCCCGGTCGGTGGAAACACCATATATTTT | CASTPVGGNTIYF
. | . | TRBJ2-3 | TRBV20-1 | TGCAGTTGTTTAAGCACAGATACGCAGTATTTT | CSCLSTDTQYF
TRBD1 | many | TRBJ1-1 | TRBV29-1 | TGCAGCGTTGTCGGAAGACAGGGGGCTGAAGCTTTCTTT | CSVVGRQGAEAFF
TRBD2 | many | TRBJ2-7 | TRBV10-3 | TGTGCCATCAGTCCGAGGACTAGCGGGAGTGGCGAGCAGTACTTC | CAISPRTSGSGEQYF
TRBD2 | few | TRBJ2-1 | TRBV29-1 | TGCAGCGTCGTCGCAGCTAGCGGAGGGGAGTTCTTC | CSVVAASGGEFF
TRBD1 | . | TRBJ2-2 | TRBV4-3 | TGCGCCAGCAGCCAAGCAGGGGGGAACACCGGGGAGCTGTTTTTT | CASSQAGGNTGELFF
. | many | TRBJ2-1 | TRBV5-1 | TGCGCCAGCAGCTCCGGGACTTACAATGAGCAGTTCTTC | CASSSGTYNEQFF
. | few | TRBJ1-6 | TRBV5-1 | TGCGCCAGCAGCTTGTACCCAGGAGAGAGTTCACCCCTCCACTTT | CASSLYPGESSPLHF
. | . | TRBJ2-1 | TRBV5-8 | TGTGCCAGCAGCTCCGTGGTGGTGGGGAATGAGCAGTTCTTC | CASSSVVVGNEQFF
. | . | TRBJ2-7 | TRBV7-9 | TGTGCCAGCAGCTTGGGTGGAGATAGCTACGAGCAGTACTTC | CASSLGGDSYEQYF
. | many | TRBJ1-4 | TRBV15 | TGTGCCACCAGCAGAGATAGAGCTAATGAAAAACTGTTTTTT | CATSRDRANEKLFF
TRBD2 | few | TRBJ2-5 | TRBV7-9 | TGTGCCAGCAGCTTAACCGGGACTAGAGGGGAGACCCAGTACTTC | CASSLTGTRGETQYF
. | many | TRBJ2-2 | TRBV6-2/TRBV6-3 | TGTGCCAGCACCGTCGTTGAAGGGTTCGGGGAGCTGTTTTTT | CASTVVEGFGELFF
TRBD1 | . | TRBJ2-1 | TRBV5-1 | TGCGCCAGCAGCCGGGTGGGACAGGGGATTGACGGTGAGCAGTTCTTC | CASSRVGQGIDGEQFF
TRBD1 | many | TRBJ2-1 | TRBV10-3 | TGTGCCATCAGTGTCGGGACAGGGTCTGGAAATGAGCAGTTCTTC | CAISVGTGSGNEQFF
. | . | TRBJ2-3 | TRBV7-2 | TGTGCCAGCAGCCCCCCGTTTGGTGATACGCAGTATTTT | CASSPPFGDTQYF
TRBD1 | medium-sized | TRBJ2-5 | TRBV29-1 | TGCAGCACCAAAACAGGGGCCGCTCCCCAGTACTTC | CSTKTGAAPQYF
. | . | TRBJ1-1 | TRBV27 | TGTGCCAGCAGGGTGGCTATTATGAACACTGAAGCTTTCTTT | CASRVAIMNTEAFF
TRBD2 | few | TRBJ2-3 | TRBV20-1 | TGCAGTGCTAGAGTGACTAGCGGGGGCACAGATACGCAGTATTTT | CSARVTSGGTDTQYF
. | . | TRBJ2-1 | TRBV28 | TGTGCCAGCAGCCCGGGACCGCTGCCCGTTGAGCAGTTCTTC | CASSPGPLPVEQFF
TRBD2 | many | TRBJ2-2 | TRBV5-1 | TGCGCCAGCAGCTTGGAACTAGCGAGCACCGGGGAGCTGTTTTTT | CASSLELASTGELFF
. | . | TRBJ2-7 | TRBV10-3 | TGTGCCATCAGTGCAGGACAGCCCTACGAGCAGTACTTC | CAISAGQPYEQYF
TRBD2 | few | TRBJ2-1 | TRBV6-5 | TGTGCCAGCAGTTGGGCGCGGGGGAACTACAATGAGCAGTTCTTC | CASSWARGNYNEQFF
. | many | TRBJ2-3 | TRBV29-1 | TGCAGCGTTGCCCGGGGAACAGATACGCAGTATTTT | CSVARGTDTQYF
TRBD2 | few | TRBJ2-3 | TRBV5-1 | TGCGCCAGCAGCTCTGGTGTTAGCGGGAGCACAGATACGCAGTATTTT | CASSSGVSGSTDTQYF
TRBD2 | . | TRBJ2-1 | TRBV5-5 | TGTGCCAGCAGCCCGGGGCCGGGACTAGGGTATAATGAGCAGTTCTTC | CASSPGPGLGYNEQFF
. | many | TRBJ2-1 | TRBV3-1 | TGTGCCAGCAGCCAAAAGACCCTGGGGAGCTCCTACAATGAGCAGTTCTTC | CASSQKTLGSSYNEQFF
. | many | TRBJ2-3 | TRBV7-2 | TGTGCCAGCAGCTTCCGGGACTTAACAGATACGCAGTATTTT | CASSFRDLTDTQYF
TRBD2 | few | TRBJ2-1 | TRBV5-1 | TGCGCCAGCAGTCGTAGCGGGAGTGAGTACAATGAGCAGTTCTTC | CASSRSGSEYNEQFF
. | many | TRBJ2-2 | TRBV7-9 | TGTGCCAGCAGCTTAGAAGCCGGGGAGCTGTTTTTT | CASSLEAGELFF
. | few | TRBJ2-7 | TRBV5-1 | TGCGCCAGCAGCTTACCAGGACAAGCCAACGAGCAGTACTTC | CASSLPGQANEQYF
TRBD1 | . | TRBJ1-5 | TRBV20-1 | TGCAGTGCCATACTGACAGGGTGGAGGACGAATCAGCCCCAGCATTTT | CSAILTGWRTNQPQHF
. | few | TRBJ1-1 | TRBV12-3/TRBV12-4 | TGTGCCAGCAGCGTAGGGGGTTACACTGAAGCTTTCTTT | CASSVGGYTEAFF
. | few | TRBJ1-2 | TRBV28 | TGTGCCAGCAGTTACGGCCTCGCTGAGGACACCTTC | CASSYGLAEDTF
TRBD1 | . | TRBJ2-3 | TRBV29-1 | TGCAGCGTCGGACAGGTCACAGATACGCAGTATTTT | CSVGQVTDTQYF
. | . | TRBJ1-4 | TRBV7-2 | TGTGCCAGCAGCTTCGACGACCCTAGGACTAATGAAAAACTGTTTTTT | CASSFDDPRTNEKLFF
. | . | TRBJ2-1 | TRBV6-2/TRBV6-3 | TGTGCCAGCAGTTTCCTCGGTAGGGGTGAGCAGTTCTTC | CASSFLGRGEQFF
. | . | TRBJ1-5 | TRBV28 | TGTGCCAGCAGCAGGCGGGGGGGTAGCAATCAGCCCCAGCATTTT | CASSRRGGSNQPQHF